The rows below give T cell receptor beta chains drawn from one sample of a study of technical replicates of blood from a few donors. TCRdb's copy holds only in-frame clones and misses some; the assay was immunoSEQ multiplex PCR. The repertoire has tens of thousands of clones, 96% of them found once; the top ten carry roughly 0.21%. Specimen: T cells isolated from PBMCs. The receptor set was obtained from a human donor in good health. The CDR3 runs from the conserved cysteine through the conserved F or W. A D gene is named only where the DNA matches it firmly.

D gene	J gene	V gene	CDR3 protein
TRBD1	TRBJ1-5	TRBV4-1	CASSQGTGEFGQPQHF
TRBD1	TRBJ2-7	TRBV28	CASSWDRAYEQYF
.	TRBJ2-5	TRBV2	CASSEYRDGGTQYF
TRBD1	TRBJ1-1	TRBV2	CASSVRGTGNTEAFF
.	TRBJ2-7	TRBV4-1	CASSQTLDVGYEQYF
.	TRBJ2-6	TRBV28	CASSSEGVGFSGANVLTF
.	TRBJ2-2	TRBV9	CASSVGSANTGELFF
.	TRBJ1-3	TRBV6-5	CASSLTRGNTIYF
TRBD1	TRBJ2-7	TRBV6-1	CASSAQAGGNSYEQYF
.	TRBJ1-5	TRBV30	CAWRTGTHSNQPQHF
TRBD1	TRBJ1-4	TRBV4-1	CASSPVGTGNEKLFF
.	TRBJ2-2	TRBV4-1	CASSQDTPKTGSRTGELFF
TRBD1	TRBJ2-1	TRBV25-1	CASSADRAKQFF
TRBD1	TRBJ1-2	TRBV7-8	CASSPGTGGYTF
.	TRBJ2-7	TRBV29-1	CSVKGLKQYF
.	TRBJ2-7	TRBV11-3	CASSLGARSSMDEQYF
.	TRBJ1-5	TRBV4-2	CASSQVDGGDQPQHF
.	TRBJ2-4	TRBV7-9	CASSPRGGGEAKNIQYF